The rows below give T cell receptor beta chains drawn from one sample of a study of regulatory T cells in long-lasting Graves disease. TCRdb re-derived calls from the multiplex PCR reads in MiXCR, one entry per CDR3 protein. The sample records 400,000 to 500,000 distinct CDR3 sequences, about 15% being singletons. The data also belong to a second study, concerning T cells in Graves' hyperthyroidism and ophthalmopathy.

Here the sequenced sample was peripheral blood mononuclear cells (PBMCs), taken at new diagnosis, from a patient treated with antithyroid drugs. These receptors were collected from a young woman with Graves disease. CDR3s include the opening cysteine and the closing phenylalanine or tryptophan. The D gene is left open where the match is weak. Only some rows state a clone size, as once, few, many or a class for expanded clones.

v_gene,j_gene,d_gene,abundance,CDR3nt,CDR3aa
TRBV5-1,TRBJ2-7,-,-,TGCGCCAGCAGCTTGGCATTTAATAGGGGGTTGGACTTC,CASSLAFNRGLDF
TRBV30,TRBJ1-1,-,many,TGTGCCTGGAACTCGGAGGGTGAAGCTTTCTTT,CAWNSEGEAFF
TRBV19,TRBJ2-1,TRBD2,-,TGTGCCAGTAACGTCGGGACTAGCTCCTACAATGAGCAGTTCTTC,CASNVGTSSYNEQFF
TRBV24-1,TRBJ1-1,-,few,TGTGCCACCAGTGATTCGGGACGGGCTGAAGCTTTCTTT,CATSDSGRAEAFF
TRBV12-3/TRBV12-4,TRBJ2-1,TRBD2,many,TGTGCCAGCAGCCCGGGACTAGCGGGATTCAATGAGCAGTTCTTC,CASSPGLAGFNEQFF
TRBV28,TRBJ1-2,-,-,TGTGCCAGCAGTTCTTTTCAGCAACGATATGGCTACACCTTC,CASSSFQQRYGYTF
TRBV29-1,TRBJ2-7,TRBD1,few,TGCAGCGTCCCTGGGACAGATTACGGACAGTACTTC,CSVPGTDYGQYF
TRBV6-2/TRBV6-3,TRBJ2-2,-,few,TGTGCCAGCAGCGCCCACGGGAAGATCGGGGAGCTGTTTTTT,CASSAHGKIGELFF
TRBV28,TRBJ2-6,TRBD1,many,TGTGCCAGTCGTCGTGAGGGGGCCCCTGGGGCCAACGTCCTGACTTTC,CASRREGAPGANVLTF
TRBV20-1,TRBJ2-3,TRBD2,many,TGCAGTGCTAGAGAAGGTGGGAGGGGTGATACGCAGTATTTT,CSAREGGRGDTQYF
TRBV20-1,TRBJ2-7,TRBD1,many,TGCAGTGCTAGATGGGACAGGGGGCTGGGGGCCTACGAGCAGTACTTC,CSARWDRGLGAYEQYF
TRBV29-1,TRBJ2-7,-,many,TGCAGCGTTAAATCTGAACACTACGAGCAGTACTTC,CSVKSEHYEQYF
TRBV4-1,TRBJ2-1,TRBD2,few,TGCGCCAGCAGCCAAGGGGATCTACTAGCGGTAGAGTTCTACAATGAGCAGTTCTTC,CASSQGDLLAVEFYNEQFF
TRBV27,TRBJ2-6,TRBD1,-,TGTGCCAGCAGTCCCTCCGGGACAGGGGGAAAATCTGGGGCCAACGTCCTGACTTTC,CASSPSGTGGKSGANVLTF
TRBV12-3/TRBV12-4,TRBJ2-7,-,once,TGTGCCAGCAGTTTACAGGGACGACGGTTGGGGCAGTACTTC,CASSLQGRRLGQYF
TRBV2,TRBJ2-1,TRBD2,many,TGTGCCAGCAGTGGAACAGCGGGGGGGGATGAGCAGTTCTTC,CASSGTAGGDEQFF
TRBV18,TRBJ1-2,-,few,TGCGCCAGCTCACCAATTTCGCCGAGGACAGATAACTATGGCTACACCTTC,CASSPISPRTDNYGYTF
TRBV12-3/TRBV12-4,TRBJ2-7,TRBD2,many,TGTGCCAGCAGTTACGGGACTAGCGGGAAATACGAGCAGTACTTC,CASSYGTSGKYEQYF
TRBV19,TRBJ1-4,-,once,TGTGCCAGACCGGGCCCAAAAACCGAACTGTTTTTT,CARPGPKTELFF
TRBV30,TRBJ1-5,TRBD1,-,TGTGCCTACCACACAGGGGGCAATCAGCCCCAGCATTTT,CAYHTGGNQPQHF
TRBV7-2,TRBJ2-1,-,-,TGTGCCAGCAGCTTGGGAGGAACTACCAGGAATGAGCAGTTCTTC,CASSLGGTTRNEQFF
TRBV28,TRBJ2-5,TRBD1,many,TGTGCCAGCAGGCCCACAGGGGGCTTCGAGACCCAGTACTTC,CASRPTGGFETQYF
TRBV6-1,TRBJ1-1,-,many,TGTGCCAGCACCCCGCAGGACGGCCTGAACACTGAAGCTTTCTTT,CASTPQDGLNTEAFF
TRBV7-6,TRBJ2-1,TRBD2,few,TGTGCCAGCAGCCCCTGGACTAGCGGGAGCTACAATGAGCAGTTCTTC,CASSPWTSGSYNEQFF
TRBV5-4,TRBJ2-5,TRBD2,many,TGTGCCAGCAGCTCTAGCGGGAGGGCCTCAGAGACCCAGTACTTC,CASSSSGRASETQYF
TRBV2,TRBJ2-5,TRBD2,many,TGTGCCAGCAGTGAGGCCGGGACTAGAGGCGAGACCCAGTACTTC,CASSEAGTRGETQYF
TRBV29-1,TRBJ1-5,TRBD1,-,TGCAGCGTCGGTGGGACAGGGCCTTACAATCAGCCCCAGCATTTT,CSVGGTGPYNQPQHF